Below, 2 T cell receptor beta chains from the same sample are listed, as sequenced in a study of blood T cell repertoires in COVID-19. The table came from immunoSEQ multiplex PCR; TCRdb's copy has only in-frame clones and leaves some out. Of over 200,000 clones listed, approximately 90% were seen once; the top ten hold 2.7%. The sequencing input was peripheral blood. The receptors were sampled from a man aged 30-40 years with COVID-19, enrolled during active disease.

The rearrangement joins TRBV7-9 to TRBJ2-1; perhaps TRBD1 as D (6 bases). Per the germline V gene, CDR1 is SEHNR and CDR2 is FQNEAQ (reference sequence). The V end was cut by 3 bases, the J end by 10 bases, with 16 bases between. This CDR3 has 14 residues. The CDR3 nucleotides read TGTGCCAGCAGCTTCGGAACAGGGTCCGGCGAGCAGTTCTTC. As protein: CASSFGTGSGEQFF.

V and J are TRBV7-2 and TRBJ2-7; a possible D gene is TRBD2 (5 bases). Germline V CDR1 and CDR2: SGHTA, FQGNSA. The V end lost 3 bases, the J end lost 5 bases, and 11 bases lay between the germline ends. This CDR3 spans 13 amino acids. The CDR3 sequence: CASSFDGGNEQYF. In nucleotides, the CDR3 is TGTGCCAGCAGCTTTGACGGAGGTAACGAGCAGTACTTC.